These 26 T cell receptor beta chains were sequenced from one sample in a study of Ad26.COV2.S vaccination and SARS-CoV-2 variants. Produced via immunoSEQ multiplex PCR; TCRdb's table is partial and in-frame only. The data show tens of thousands of clones, roughly 85% seen once. The sample here was peripheral blood, taken after recovery from COVID-19. These receptors all stem from a human donor who had recovered from COVID-19.

This clone was detected only a few times. The chain recombines TRBV12-3 or TRBV12-4 with TRBJ2-4; D unclear. V lost 3 bases and J 8 bases, leaving 11 bases between the germline ends. CDR3 size: 13 residues. The CDR3 DNA follows: TGTGCCAGCAGTTTTCCCAACGAGGACATTCAGTACTTC. It encodes CASSFPNEDIQYF.

This clone has a single count. The chain joins TRBV28 to TRBJ2-1; 7 bases line up with TRBD2. This CDR3 contains 18 residues. V shed 6 bases and J 2 bases; nucleotides not matched to a gene: 16. The V gene's germline CDR1 is MDHEN and CDR2 SYDVKM. The CDR3 DNA is TGTGCCAGCAGCAGTCTTGAGCGGGGAATCCCTACCTACAATGAGCAGTTCTTC. Translation: CASSSLERGIPTYNEQFF.

In its sample, this clone was seen a few times. The chain employs TRBV28 and TRBJ2-7; weak D call: TRBD2 (7 bases). Deletions cut 3 bases from V and 1 base from J, with 13 bases between. Germline CDR1 and CDR2: MDHEN and SYDVKM. The CDR3 consists of 15 residues. The CDR3 coding sequence is TGTGCCAGCAGTTTCCTGGCGGGGGCTTCCTACGAGCAGTACTTC. This sequence encodes CASSFLAGASYEQYF.

V is TRBV5-6 and J is TRBJ1-1; the match to TRBD1 covers 10 bases. Germline assignment: CDR1 SGHDT and CDR2 YYEEEE. V lost 4 bases to trimming and J lost 6 bases; unmatched junction nucleotides: 9. The CDR3 contains 15 residues. CDR3 in amino acids: CASSRIATGGPEAFF. DNA for the CDR3: TGTGCCAGCAGCCGCATCGCGACAGGGGGCCCTGAAGCTTTCTTT.

This chain links TRBV27 with TRBJ1-2, with a weak D call TRBD1 (5 bases). Germline CDR1 is MNHEY and CDR2 is SMNVEV (reference sequence). The germline V and J ends were trimmed by 2 bases and 7 bases, with 14 bases remaining between them. This CDR3 contains 14 residues. CDR3 sequence reads: CASSLQGSGSGYTF. The CDR3 nucleotides are TGTGCCAGCAGTTTACAGGGCTCGGGGTCTGGCTACACCTTC.

V is TRBV9 and J is TRBJ2-7; possible D gene TRBD2, 6 bases. Germline lookup yields CDR1 SGDLS and CDR2 YYNGEE. The V gene lost 4 bases and the J gene lost 2 bases, with 13 bases spanning the gap. The CDR3 has 14 residues. In DNA form, the CDR3 reads TGTGCCAGCAGCCCCGGACTAACAACCTACGAGCAGTACTTC. Translation: CASSPGLTTYEQYF.

V gene TRBV15 combines with J gene TRBJ2-1; D ambiguous. The CDR3 sequence is 12 residues long. V gave up 6 bases and J gave up 6 bases, with 9 bases separating them. CDR1 and CDR2 from the germline V gene are LNHNV and YYDKDF (reference sequence). As DNA, the CDR3 is TGTGCCACCAGTGAGTCTTCCAATGAGCAGTTCTTC. It specifies CATSESSNEQFF.

This clone was seen at least ten times. This chain links TRBV28 with TRBJ1-2, with a tentative D call TRBD1 (6 bases). Germline V lookup: CDR1 MDHEN, CDR2 SYDVKM. This CDR3 is 13 amino acids long. Trimming cost V 2 bases and J 7 bases, with 11 bases left between them. The CDR3 reads CASSLAGVVGYTF. In nucleotides, the CDR3 is TGTGCCAGCAGTTTAGCAGGGGTAGTTGGCTACACCTTC.

This clone has ten or more counts. The chain uses TRBV28 and TRBJ1-2; D is possibly TRBD1 (6 bases). Germline-derived CDR1 and CDR2 are MDHEN and SYDVKM. The CDR3 contains 15 residues. Trimming pared 2 bases from V and 6 bases from J, leaving 16 bases between. In DNA, the CDR3 is TGTGCCAGCAGTTTAGCGGGGGGCGCAATCAATGGCTACACCTTC. It specifies CASSLAGGAINGYTF.

The J gene is TRBJ2-7, the V gene TRBV4-3; D unresolved. The CDR3 is 15 amino acids. CDR1 and CDR2 from the germline V gene are LGHNA and YSLEER. V was trimmed by 3 bases and J by 2 bases, leaving 14 bases between them. The CDR3 bases are TGCGCCAGCAGCCACGACTCCCCCGGGCCCTACGAGCAGTACTTC. Protein sequence: CASSHDSPGPYEQYF.

The chain couples TRBV9 to TRBJ2-5; unclear D gene. Germline CDR1 is SGDLS and CDR2 is YYNGEE. The V and J ends lost 4 bases and 5 bases respectively, with 12 bases between them. The CDR3 is 13 amino acids. This chain's CDR3 is CASSPVTQETQYF. CDR3 in DNA: TGTGCCAGCAGCCCGGTCACCCAGGAGACCCAGTACTTC.

A few counts support this clone. The CDR3 reads CASRHNSEAFF. The CDR3 bases are TGCGCCAGCAGACACAATTCTGAAGCTTTCTTT. The rearrangement uses TRBV4-1 and TRBJ1-1; D ambiguous. V lost 6 bases and J 6 bases, leaving 8 bases between the germline ends. The CDR3 consists of 11 residues. CDR1 MGHRA and CDR2 YSYEKL come from the germline V gene.

The V and J genes are TRBV10-1 and TRBJ2-7; D is unresolved. This CDR3 has 13 amino acids. From germline, CDR1 is WNHNN and CDR2 SYGVQD (reference sequence). V lost 4 bases to trimming and J lost 3 bases, with 10 bases between them. The CDR3 region has the DNA TGCGCCAGCAGTGGGGTTGACGGCTACGAGCAGTACTTC. Protein sequence: CASSGVDGYEQYF.

The rearrangement joins TRBV10-2 to TRBJ1-2, with D perhaps matching TRBD1 (6 bases). The CDR3 contains 16 residues. The germline V and J ends were trimmed by 3 bases and 4 bases, with 18 bases remaining between them. Germline-derived CDR1 and CDR2 are WSHSY and SAAADI. Here the CDR3 reads CASSELTGPGGYGYTF. Here the CDR3 DNA reads TGCGCCAGCAGTGAACTAACAGGGCCGGGGGGCTATGGCTACACCTTC.

This chain uses TRBV6-2 or TRBV6-3 with TRBJ2-1, with D maybe TRBD1 (5 bases). The CDR3 spans 15 residues. Germline CDR1 MNHEY, CDR2 SVGEGT. V gave up 2 bases and J gave up 6 bases, with 14 bases separating them. CDR3 nucleotide sequence: TGTGCCAGCAGTTACGGTAACCCAGGGCGCAATGAGCAGTTCTTC. Translating gives CASSYGNPGRNEQFF.

This chain joins TRBV20-1 and TRBJ2-3, with D uncertain. Trimming took off 0 bases at V and 6 bases at J, with 4 bases between the two ends. This CDR3 is 11 amino acids long. In germline, CDR1 is DFQATT, CDR2 SNEGSKA (reference sequence). The CDR3 sequence: CSAREFDTQYF. Written as DNA, the CDR3 is TGCAGTGCTAGAGAATTTGATACGCAGTATTTT.

This clone was recorded a few times. The chain is built from TRBV29-1 and TRBJ2-3; 9 bases agree with TRBD2. Germline V gives CDR1 SQVTM, CDR2 ANQGSEA. Trimming at V came to 6 bases and at J to 0 bases, leaving 4 bases not matched to a gene. The CDR3 has 14 amino acids. The CDR3 DNA reads as TGCAGCGTCGGGGGACTAGCAAGCACAGATACGCAGTATTTT. As protein: CSVGGLASTDTQYF.

This clone appeared a few times. The J gene is TRBJ1-4, the V gene TRBV2, with 9 bases aligning to TRBD1. The junction had 3 bases not matched to a gene; V was cut back by 7 bases and J by 6 bases. The length of the CDR3 is 13 residues. In germline, CDR1 is SNHLY, CDR2 FYNNEI. CDR3 in DNA: TGTGCCAGCAACGGACAGGGGTATGAAAAACTGTTTTTT. Its protein is CASNGQGYEKLFF. Using reference TRBV2 and TRBJ1-4 for the parts outside the CDR3, the full variable domain is EPEVTQTPSHQVTQMGQEVILRCVPISNHLYFYWYRQILGQKVEFLVSFYNNEISEKSEIFDDQFSVERPDGSNFTLKIRSTKLEDSAMYFCASNGQGYEKLFFGSGTQLSVL.

The chain uses TRBV7-9 and TRBJ1-6; D is possibly TRBD1 (5 bases). The CDR3 length is 15 residues. The germline gives CDR1 SEHNR, CDR2 FQNEAQ (reference sequence). V dropped 5 bases and J dropped 9 bases, with 17 bases sitting between them. The CDR3 sequence: CASSNARGPRSPLHF. The CDR3 bases are TGTGCCAGCAGCAATGCACGGGGCCCGCGTTCACCCCTCCACTTT.

This clone was observed a few times. The chain employs TRBV7-6 and TRBJ2-1, with 7 bases lining up with TRBD2. CDR1 and CDR2 from the germline V gene are SGHVS and FNYEAQ. V shed 1 base, J shed 8 bases, and the junction held 14 bases outside the gene matches. The CDR3 is 17 amino acids. This chain's CDR3 is CASSLEILAGEGDEQFF. CDR3 coding DNA: TGTGCCAGCAGCTTAGAGATCTTGGCGGGAGAGGGCGATGAGCAGTTCTTC.

This chain joins TRBV28 and TRBJ1-6, with TRBD1 as a possible D gene (5 bases). The V gene's germline CDR1 is MDHEN and CDR2 SYDVKM. This CDR3 region has 12 residues. The V and J ends lost 5 bases and 17 bases respectively, with 16 bases between them. The CDR3 spells CASSPGTPRVHF. Written as DNA, the CDR3 is TGTGCCAGCAGTCCCGGGACCCCGCGAGTCCACTTT.

The chain has TRBV10-2 and TRBJ1-2, with D hard to call. This CDR3 contains 12 residues. V shed 4 bases and J shed 2 bases, with 5 bases lying between them. Looked up from germline, CDR1 is WSHSY and CDR2 is SAAADI. CDR3 DNA sequence: TGCGCCAGCAGTGGGGGAAACTATGGCTACACCTTC. Its protein is CASSGGNYGYTF.

The chain employs TRBV5-1 and TRBJ1-4, with D perhaps TRBD1 (5 bases). Deletions cut 0 bases from V and 2 bases from J, with 5 bases between. The CDR3 totals 14 residues. Per the germline V gene, CDR1 is SGHRS and CDR2 is YFSETQ. CDR3 amino acids: CASSLGQTNEKLFF. For the CDR3, the DNA is TGCGCCAGCAGCTTGGGACAGACTAATGAAAAACTGTTTTTT.

The J gene is TRBJ2-1, the V gene TRBV7-9; 11 bases are shared with TRBD1. Germline-derived CDR1 and CDR2 are SEHNR and FQNEAQ (reference sequence). V was pared by 5 bases and J by 8 bases, with 8 bases of the junction left unmatched. The CDR3 loop spans 15 amino acids. The CDR3 DNA follows: TGTGCCAGCAGCCCAGGACAGGGGGCAAGGGATGAGCAGTTCTTC. Amino acids: CASSPGQGARDEQFF.

The rearrangement links TRBV19 to TRBJ1-5, with 7 bases matching TRBD1. With 4 bases clipped from V and 3 bases from J, the junction kept 6 bases outside the gene matches. Germline V gene data show CDR1 as LNHDA and CDR2 as SQIVND (reference sequence). This CDR3 has 15 amino acids. CDR3 protein: CASSNYRGSNQPQHF. CDR3 sequence (DNA): TGTGCCAGTAGTAATTACAGGGGTTCCAATCAGCCCCAGCATTTT.

The chain carries TRBV27 and TRBJ2-5, with 7 bases lining up with TRBD2. Germline V gene lookup returns CDR1 MNHEY and CDR2 SMNVEV (reference sequence). The CDR3 sequence is 15 residues long. Germline trimming cut 4 bases from V and 3 bases from J; bases unmatched to any gene: 8. The CDR3 bases are TGTGCCAGCAGTTCCCCTTCAGCGGGAAAAGAGACCCAGTACTTC. Protein sequence: CASSSPSAGKETQYF.